This T cell receptor beta chain came from a study of graft-versus-host responses after intestinal transplantation. This clone was observed a few times. Each mixed lymphocyte reaction held 200,000 CFSE-labeled responders and 200,000 irradiated violet-dye-labeled stimulators. TCRdb keeps only in-frame clones here, not all; method: immunoSEQ multiplex PCR. The data show fewer than 15,000 clones, with 30% to 40% seen just once and roughly 2.2% held by the top ten. Study results and limitations: GvH clones surfaced in recipient marrow, some emerging earlier in ileum or blood.

The CDR3 is 21 amino acids. V lost 0 bases and J lost 7; bases outside the gene matches: 23. The sequencing here drew on alloreactive CD8+ T cells from a mixed lymphocyte reaction culture, taken before intestinal transplant. This sample's subset: CFSE-low proliferating T cells sorted from approximately 6-day pre-transplant mixed lymphocyte reaction (GvH or HvG direction). V usage is TRBV23-1 and J usage is TRBJ2-1; TRBD2 matches 8 bases. TRBV23-1 is flagged as an ORF with uncertain function. The sequence was collected from a human patient who received an intestinal transplant. This CDR3 reads CASSQSGDGAGIAGTTNEQFF. The CDR3 DNA reads TGCGCCAGCAGTCAATCAGGAGATGGGGCCGGAATAGCGGGGACGACTAATGAGCAGTTCTTC.